The source of this T cell receptor beta chain is a study of Ad26.COV2.S vaccination and SARS-CoV-2 variants (dated by TCRdb to about 2021). For the study in its entirety: Donors in the vaccine arm were drawn from COV1001, a phase I-IIa trial of Ad26.COV2.S in healthy adults that was multicentre, randomized, double-blind and placebo-controlled. Trial participants were randomized into five groups of five: low-dose or high-dose Ad26.COV2.S given once or twice, or placebo on both occasions. The TCR-sequenced set comprised around 30 samples: around 20 Ad26.COV2.S vaccine recipients, 5 placebo recipients and 8 SARS-CoV-2 convalescent individuals. Ad26.COV2.S was given intramuscularly at 5x10^10 or 1x10^11 viral particles, as a single shot or as two shots 56 days apart. Throughout the experiments and outcome assessment, investigators stayed blinded to trial group allocation. Sequencing of the TCRbeta repertoire served to evaluate the specificity and breadth of SARS-CoV-2-reactive T cell receptors following Ad26.COV2.S vaccination.

Including cysteine and phenylalanine, the CDR3 has 11 amino acids. Just the 33-base CDR3 DNA is kept, in frame starting at base 1. The germline V gene encodes CDR1 LGHDT and CDR2 YNNKEL (reference sequence). Trimming at the junction amounts to 1 base on V and 9 bases on J, and the germline ends lie 4 bases apart. The intended sense of this specimen's treatment or condition label: over 15 received Ad26.COV2.S at low or high dose, single or two shots; roughly five received placebo; per-sample allocation not given. Repertoires of vaccine and placebo recipients were sequenced from samples collected on day 63 after the first injection. Cohort 1b enrolled some 25 adults aged 18-55 years at a single site in Boston, USA, between 29 July and 7 August 2020. Ad26.COV2.S was a replication-incompetent adenovirus type 26 vector that expressed a prefusion-stabilized SARS-CoV-2 spike protein derived from the original Wuhan strain.

TCRbeta CDR3 regions were sequenced with the immunoSEQ Assay. After extraction, genomic DNA underwent amplification by bias-controlled multiplex PCR, followed by high-throughput sequencing. As for the authors' bioinformatics: Collapsing and filtering of sequences were performed to quantify the absolute abundance of each unique TCRbeta CDR3 region. Usable DNA was measured by amplifying reference genes present in all nucleated cells, and TCRbeta template counts were normalized to that usable DNA to estimate T cell fraction. Repertoire TCRs were annotated as SARS-CoV-2-specific by exact matching of V gene, CDR3 amino acid sequence and J gene to a known reactive TCR set. MIRA supplied the reference SARS-CoV-2 TCR set, which was filtered for enrichment in COVID-19-positive ImmuneCODE repertoires so that public or cross-reactive TCRs were removed. Based on the MIRA antigens, annotated TCRs were further analysed at the level of specific ORF or position within ORF. Breadth was defined as annotated unique rearrangements over total unique productive rearrangements; depth was the summed frequency of those rearrangements. Two-sided Wilcoxon rank-sum tests were applied when comparing TCR breadth between groups. The source is immuneACCESS, and TCRdb retained only in-frame sequences with V and J called. Part of the clones is not carried over; for the studies checked, unresolved V genes explain less than half of this, and the remainder is unexplained. V, J and clone size are taken as reported in that table, and D and trimming were inferred from the DNA itself. In all, the sample holds 400,000 or so clones, and about 85% of those were seen once. 3.5% of the sample lies in the top ten.

On this clone itself: This receptor's antigen is unknown. Base qualities were left out, and no much larger clone turns up one base away.

Study-level results and caveats: Vaccine and placebo recipients had similar non-spike TCR breadth, a finding consistent with the vaccine containing only spike. Comparing responses between vaccine doses or regimens was not something the study was powered to do. After vaccination, spike-specific CD8+ and CD4+ T cell responses were reported to show substantial breadth. The authors noted that the TCR breadth and depth analyses may have underestimated total T cell responses. Higher spike-specific TCR breadth was observed in Ad26.COV2.S recipients than in placebo recipients (P = 0.0014).

The receptor comes from a person between 18 and 65 years old who received the Ad26.COV2.S COVID-19 vaccine or a placebo. The chain is assembled from TRBV3-1 (or the pseudogene TRBV3-2) and TRBJ1-3; the D gene lacks a confident call. The sequencing used peripheral blood, collected in a trial of Ad26.COV2.S vaccine versus placebo. The nucleotides read TGTGCCAGCAGCCAAGTAAGCACCATATATTTT. It is translated as CASSQVSTIYF.